The entry below describes one T cell receptor (beta chain). In germline, CDR1 is SQVTM, CDR2 ANQGSEA. The V segment lost 7 bases and the J segment 0 bases; nucleotides outside the gene matches: 8. CDR3 length equals 14 residues. The sample is drawn from a study of blood T cell repertoires in COVID-19. On the study more broadly: Both acute and convalescent COVID-19 samples were obtained from the United States, Italy and Spain. In each case, the material was cDNA or gDNA derived from T cells, B-cell-depleted T cells, or PBMCs.

In the original processing: By means of reference gene primer amplification, nucleated cell counts were estimated. Sequenced by immunoSEQ multiplex PCR; TCRdb stores in-frame clones only, minus some. D and trimming were read from the DNA, whereas the V and J calls and clone size are those reported in that table. The sample has more than 90,000 clones; 86% are singletons. The TCR originated in a middle-aged man with acute or convalescent COVID-19. V and J are TRBV29-1 and TRBJ1-1; 7 bases line up with TRBD1. The material sequenced was peripheral blood. This CDR3 reads CSAIRQGLNTEAFF. CDR3 nucleotides: TGCAGCGCGATACGACAGGGATTGAACACTGAAGCTTTCTTT.